This T cell receptor beta chain was identified during a study of graft-versus-host responses after intestinal transplantation. Measured with immunoSEQ multiplex PCR; TCRdb has only the in-frame clones, and not every one. The repertoire holds about 10,000 clones, with nearly 95% as singletons. Regarding the study as a whole: Maximum circulating GvH clone levels tracked with early post-transplant HvG decreases.

This clone appeared a single time. Its antigen is as yet unknown. This TCR was sampled from a human patient who received an intestinal transplant, so some T cells may come from the graft donor. The sequencing used PBMCs, collected around 40 days after intestinal transplantation.

CDR3 nucleotide sequence: TGTGCCAGCCTAGCGGGGGCCCCCTACGAGCAGTACTTC. Encoded protein: CASLAGAPYEQYF. The chain carries TRBV6-1 and TRBJ2-7; 10 bases match TRBD2. Germline V CDR1 and CDR2: MNHNS, SASEGT. Germline trimming cut 8 bases from V and 2 bases from J; bases unmatched to any gene: 3. This CDR3 is built from 13 residues.